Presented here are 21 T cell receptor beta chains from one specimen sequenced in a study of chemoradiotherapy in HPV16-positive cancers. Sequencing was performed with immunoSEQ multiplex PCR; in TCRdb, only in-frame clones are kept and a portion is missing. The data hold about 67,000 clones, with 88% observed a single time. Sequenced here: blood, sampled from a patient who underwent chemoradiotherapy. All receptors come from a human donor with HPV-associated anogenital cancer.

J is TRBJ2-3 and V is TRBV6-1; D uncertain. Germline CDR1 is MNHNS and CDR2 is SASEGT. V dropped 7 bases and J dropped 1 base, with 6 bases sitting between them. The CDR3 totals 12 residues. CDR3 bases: TGTGCCAGCAAAACCGGCACAGATACGCAGTATTTT. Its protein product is CASKTGTDTQYF.

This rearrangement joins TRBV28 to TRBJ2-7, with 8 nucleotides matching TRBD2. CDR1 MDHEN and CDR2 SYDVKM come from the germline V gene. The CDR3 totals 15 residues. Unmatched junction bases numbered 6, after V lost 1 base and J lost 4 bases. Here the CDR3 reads CASSLLGSGDYEQYF. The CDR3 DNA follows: TGTGCCAGCAGTTTATTGGGTAGCGGGGATTACGAGCAGTACTTC.

As DNA, the CDR3 is TGTGCCAGCAGCAATCTTGGGCCACCCGCGGAGCTGTTTTTT. Its protein is CASSNLGPPAELFF. The gene calls are TRBV5-8 and TRBJ2-2; D unresolved. The CDR3 extends over 14 amino acids. Germline V gene lookup returns CDR1 SGHTS and CDR2 YDEGEE. The V end was cut by 4 bases, the J end by 10 bases, with 17 bases between.

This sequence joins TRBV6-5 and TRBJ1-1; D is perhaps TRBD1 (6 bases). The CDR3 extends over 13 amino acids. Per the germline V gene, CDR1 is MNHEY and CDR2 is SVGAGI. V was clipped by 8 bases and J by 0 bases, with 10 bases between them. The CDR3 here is CASGQGLNTEAFF. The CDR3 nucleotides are TGTGCCAGCGGGCAGGGGTTGAACACTGAAGCTTTCTTT.

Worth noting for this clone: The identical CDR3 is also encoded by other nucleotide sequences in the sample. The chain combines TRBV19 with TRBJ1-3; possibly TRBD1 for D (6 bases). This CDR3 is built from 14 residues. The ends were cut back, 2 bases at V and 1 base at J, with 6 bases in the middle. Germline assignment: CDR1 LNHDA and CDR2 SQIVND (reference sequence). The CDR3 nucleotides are TGTGCCAGTAGTATAACAGGGTCTGGAAACACCATATATTTT. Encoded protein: CASSITGSGNTIYF. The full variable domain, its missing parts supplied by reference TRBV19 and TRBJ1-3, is DGGITQSPKYLFRKEGQNVTLSCEQNLNHDAMYWYRQDPGQGLRLIYYSQIVNDFQKGDIAEGYSVSREKKESFPLTVTSAQKNPTAFYLCASSITGSGNTIYFGEGSWLTVV.

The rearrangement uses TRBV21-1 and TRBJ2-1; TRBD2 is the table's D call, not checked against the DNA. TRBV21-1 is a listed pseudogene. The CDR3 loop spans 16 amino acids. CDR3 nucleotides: TGTGCCAGCAGCAAGTTTCTGGGAGGGATCTACAATGAGCAGTTCTTC. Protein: CASSKFLGGIYNEQFF.

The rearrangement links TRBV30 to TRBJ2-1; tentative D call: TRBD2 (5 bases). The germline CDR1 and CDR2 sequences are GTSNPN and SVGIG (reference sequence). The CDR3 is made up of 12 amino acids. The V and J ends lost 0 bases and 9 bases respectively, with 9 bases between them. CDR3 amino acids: CAWSVRGTEQFF. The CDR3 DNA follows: TGTGCCTGGAGTGTACGGGGTACTGAGCAGTTCTTC.

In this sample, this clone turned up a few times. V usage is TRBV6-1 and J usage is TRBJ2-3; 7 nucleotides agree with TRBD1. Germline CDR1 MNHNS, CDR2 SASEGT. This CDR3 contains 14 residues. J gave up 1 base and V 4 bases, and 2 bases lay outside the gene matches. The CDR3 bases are TGTGCCAGCAGTGCCGGACAGGGCACAGATACGCAGTATTTT. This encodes CASSAGQGTDTQYF.

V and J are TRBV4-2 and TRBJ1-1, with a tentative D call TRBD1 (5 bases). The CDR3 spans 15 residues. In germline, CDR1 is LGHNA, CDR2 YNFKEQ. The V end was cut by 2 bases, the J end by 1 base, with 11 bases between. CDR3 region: CASSQIPRANTEAFF. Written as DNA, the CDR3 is TGTGCCAGCAGCCAAATACCCAGGGCGAACACTGAAGCTTTCTTT.

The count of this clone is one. CDR3 in amino acids: CASSQERQGGYTF. The CDR3 nucleotides are TGTGCCAGCAGCCAAGAACGACAGGGAGGCTACACCTTC. The chain employs TRBV14 and TRBJ1-2; the match to TRBD1 covers 7 bases. CDR1 is SGHDN and CDR2 is FVKESK in the germline V gene. V dropped 0 bases and J dropped 8; count of bases not matched to a gene: 3. This CDR3 spans 13 amino acids.

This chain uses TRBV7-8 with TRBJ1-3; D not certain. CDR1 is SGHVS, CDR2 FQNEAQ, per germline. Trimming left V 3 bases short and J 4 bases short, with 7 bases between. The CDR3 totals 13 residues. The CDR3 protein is CASSFPQGNTIYF. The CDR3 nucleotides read TGTGCCAGCAGCTTCCCCCAGGGAAACACCATATATTTT. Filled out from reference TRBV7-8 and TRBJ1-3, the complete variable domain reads GAGVSQSPRYKVAKRGQDVALRCDPISGHVSLFWYQQALGQGPEFLTYFQNEAQLDKSGLPSDRFFAERPEGSVSTLKIQRTQQEDSAVYLCASSFPQGNTIYFGEGSWLTVV.

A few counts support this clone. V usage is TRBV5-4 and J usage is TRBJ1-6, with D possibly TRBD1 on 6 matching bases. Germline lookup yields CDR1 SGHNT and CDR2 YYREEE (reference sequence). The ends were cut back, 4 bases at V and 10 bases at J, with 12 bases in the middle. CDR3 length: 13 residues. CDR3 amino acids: CASSEDRYSPLHF. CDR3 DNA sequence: TGTGCCAGCAGCGAGGACAGATACTCACCCCTCCACTTT.

The CDR3 protein is CAISESMNTEAFF. The CDR3 nucleotides read TGTGCCATCAGTGAGTCGATGAACACTGAAGCTTTCTTT. V is TRBV10-3 and J is TRBJ1-1; D remains ambiguous. V was shortened by 0 bases and J by 0 bases, with 2 bases between the two germline ends. The CDR3 is made up of 13 amino acids. Germline loops: CDR1 ENHRY, CDR2 SYGVKD.

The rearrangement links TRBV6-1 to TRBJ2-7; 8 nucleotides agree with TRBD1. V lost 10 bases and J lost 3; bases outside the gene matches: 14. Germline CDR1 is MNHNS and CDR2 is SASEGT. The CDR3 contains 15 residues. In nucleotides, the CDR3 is TGTGCCACCCTAAGAAGGACAGGGAGCGTCTACGAGCAGTACTTC. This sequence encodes CATLRRTGSVYEQYF.

The CDR3 spells CASSQDEGISPLHF. CDR3 sequence (DNA): TGCGCCAGCAGCCAAGATGAGGGGATTTCACCCCTCCACTTT. The chain recombines TRBV4-1 with TRBJ1-6; D is perhaps TRBD1 (5 bases). The CDR3 loop spans 14 amino acids. Germline V CDR1 and CDR2: MGHRA, YSYEKL. The V end was cut by 0 bases, the J end by 9 bases, with 9 bases between.

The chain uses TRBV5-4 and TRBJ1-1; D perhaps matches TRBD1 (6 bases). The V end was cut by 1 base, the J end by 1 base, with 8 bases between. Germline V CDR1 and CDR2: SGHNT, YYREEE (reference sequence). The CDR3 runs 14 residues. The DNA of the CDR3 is TGTGCCAGCAGCTTGCGGACAGAGAACACTGAAGCTTTCTTT. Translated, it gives CASSLRTENTEAFF.

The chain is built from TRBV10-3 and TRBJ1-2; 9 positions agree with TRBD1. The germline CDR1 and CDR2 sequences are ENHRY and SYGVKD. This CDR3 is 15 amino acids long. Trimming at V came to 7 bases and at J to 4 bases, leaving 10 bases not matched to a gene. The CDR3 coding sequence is TGTGCCATCATGGGACAGGGATTGTTCGGCTATGGCTACACCTTC. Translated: CAIMGQGLFGYGYTF.

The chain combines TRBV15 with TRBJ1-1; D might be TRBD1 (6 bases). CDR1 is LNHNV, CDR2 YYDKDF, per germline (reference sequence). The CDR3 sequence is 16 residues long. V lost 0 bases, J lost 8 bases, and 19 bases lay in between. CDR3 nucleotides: TGTGCCACCAGCAGAGATCTCCGACGCGGGGGCGGAGAAGCTTTCTTT. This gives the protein CATSRDLRRGGGEAFF.

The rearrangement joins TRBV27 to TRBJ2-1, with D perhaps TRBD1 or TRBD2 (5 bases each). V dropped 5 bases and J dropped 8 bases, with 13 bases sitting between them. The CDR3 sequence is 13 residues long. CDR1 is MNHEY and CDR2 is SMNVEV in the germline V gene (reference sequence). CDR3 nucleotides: TGTGCCAGCAGTGCCCGGGACGACTATGAGCAGTTCTTC. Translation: CASSARDDYEQFF.

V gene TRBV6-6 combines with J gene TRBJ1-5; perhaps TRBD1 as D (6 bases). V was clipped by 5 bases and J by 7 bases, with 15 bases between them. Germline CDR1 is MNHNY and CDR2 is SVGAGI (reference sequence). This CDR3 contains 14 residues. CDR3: CASSQDSLEQPQHF. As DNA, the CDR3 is TGTGCCAGCAGTCAGGACAGTTTGGAGCAGCCCCAGCATTTT.

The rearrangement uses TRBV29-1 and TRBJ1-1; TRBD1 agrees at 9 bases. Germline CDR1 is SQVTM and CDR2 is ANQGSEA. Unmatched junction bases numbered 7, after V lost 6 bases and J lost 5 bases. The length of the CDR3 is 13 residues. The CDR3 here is CSVLGQGLTEAFF. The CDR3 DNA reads TGCAGCGTGTTGGGACAGGGTTTAACTGAAGCTTTCTTT. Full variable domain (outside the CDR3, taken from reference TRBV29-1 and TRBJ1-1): SAVISQKPSRDICQRGTSLTIQCQVDSQVTMMFWYRQQPGQSLTLIATANQGSEATYESGFVIDKFPISRPNLTFSTLTVSNMSPEDSSIYLCSVLGQGLTEAFFGQGTRLTVV.